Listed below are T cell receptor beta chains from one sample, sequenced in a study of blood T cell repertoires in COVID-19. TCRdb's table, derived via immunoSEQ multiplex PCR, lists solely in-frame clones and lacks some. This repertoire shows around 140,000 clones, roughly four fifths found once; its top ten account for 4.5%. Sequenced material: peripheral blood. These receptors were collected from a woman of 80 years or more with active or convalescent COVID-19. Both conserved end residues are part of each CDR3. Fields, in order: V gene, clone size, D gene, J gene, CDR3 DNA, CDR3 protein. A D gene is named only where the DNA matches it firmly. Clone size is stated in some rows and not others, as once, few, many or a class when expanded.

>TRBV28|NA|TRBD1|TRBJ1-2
TGTGCCAGCAATCGATCCGGGACAGGGGCCTATGGCTACACCTTC
CASNRSGTGAYGYTF
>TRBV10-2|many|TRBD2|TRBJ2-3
TGCGCCAGCAGCGCCAGCGGGGGGGTCCGCGATACGCAGTATTTT
CASSASGGVRDTQYF
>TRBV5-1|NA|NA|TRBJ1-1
TGCGCCAGCAGCTTGTTAGGGGGAAGGAACACTGAAGCTTTCTTT
CASSLLGGRNTEAFF
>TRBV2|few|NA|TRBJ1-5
TGTGCCAGCAGTGAAAGGTGGGGGCCTCAGCCCCAGCATTTT
CASSERWGPQPQHF
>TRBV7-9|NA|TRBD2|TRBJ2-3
TGTGCCAGCAGCTTAGGGACTAGCGGCACAGATACGCAGTATTTT
CASSLGTSGTDTQYF
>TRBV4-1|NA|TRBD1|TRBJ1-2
TGCGCCAGCAGCCAAGTACAGGGGGACTATGGCTACACCTTC
CASSQVQGDYGYTF
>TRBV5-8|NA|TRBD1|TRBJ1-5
TGTGCCAGCAGCTTCCAGGGGGCGGGCAATCAGCCCCAGCATTTT
CASSFQGAGNQPQHF
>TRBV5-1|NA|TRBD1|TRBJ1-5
TGCGCCAGCAGCGCGGGACAGGGAGGGGGTCAGCCCCAGCATTTT
CASSAGQGGGQPQHF
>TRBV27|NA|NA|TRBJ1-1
TGTGCCAGCAGTTCCCACGCCGGGAACACTGAAGCTTTCTTT
CASSSHAGNTEAFF
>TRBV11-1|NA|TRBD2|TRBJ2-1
TGTGCCAGCAAAGTTAGCGGGGGGGCACATGAGCAGTTCTTC
CASKVSGGAHEQFF
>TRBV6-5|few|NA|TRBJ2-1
TGTGCCAGCAGCGGACAGTTTGTTGGCAATGAGCAGTTCTTC
CASSGQFVGNEQFF
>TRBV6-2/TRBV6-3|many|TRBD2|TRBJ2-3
TGTGCCAGCAGTTATGGACTAGGGGAGGCAGATACGCAGTATTTT
CASSYGLGEADTQYF
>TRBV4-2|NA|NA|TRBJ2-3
TGTGCCAGCAGCCAGGGCGGCGGTAGCCGGGGGGATACGCAGTATTTT
CASSQGGGSRGDTQYF
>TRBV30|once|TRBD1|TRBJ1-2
TGTGCCTGGAGAGATCACGGGACAGGGTTAGGTGGCTACACCTTC
CAWRDHGTGLGGYTF
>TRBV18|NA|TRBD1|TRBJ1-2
TGTGCCAGCTCACCCCCCACAGGGGCGAGCTATGGCTACACCTTC
CASSPPTGASYGYTF
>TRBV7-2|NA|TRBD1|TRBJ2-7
TGTGCCAGCAGCGCCTTCTCAGGGGGCATAGGCTACGAGCAGTACTTC
CASSAFSGGIGYEQYF
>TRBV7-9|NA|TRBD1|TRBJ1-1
TGTGCCAGCAGGGGGACAGGCGTGAACACTGAAGCTTTCTTT
CASRGTGVNTEAFF
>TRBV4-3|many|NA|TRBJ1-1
TGCGCCAGCAGCCATGGGTCAGGAAACACTGAAGCTTTCTTT
CASSHGSGNTEAFF
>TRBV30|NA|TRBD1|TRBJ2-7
TGTGCCTGGAGTTTCCGGACAGGGGGTTACGAGCAGTACTTC
CAWSFRTGGYEQYF
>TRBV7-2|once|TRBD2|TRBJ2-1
TGTGCCAGCAGCCCCCGGACTAGCGGGGGGGCCCGCCACAATGAGCAGTTCTTC
CASSPRTSGGARHNEQFF
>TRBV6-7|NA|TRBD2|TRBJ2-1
TGTGCCAGGGATCGACTAGCGGGGCCCAATGAGCAGTTCTTC
CARDRLAGPNEQFF
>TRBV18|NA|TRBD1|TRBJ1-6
TGTGCCAGCTCGAAGGACAGGGCCAATTCACCCCTCCACTTT
CASSKDRANSPLHF
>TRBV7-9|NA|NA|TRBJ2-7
TGTGCCAGCAGCTCGGACAGCAGCGGGCAGTACTTC
CASSSDSSGQYF
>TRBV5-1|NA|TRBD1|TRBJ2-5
TGCGCCAGCAGCTTGGGAAACAGGGGGTCTCAAGAGACCCAGTACTTC
CASSLGNRGSQETQYF
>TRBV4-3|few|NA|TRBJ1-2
TGCGCCAGCAGCCAAGAAGCACAGAACTATGGCTACACCTTC
CASSQEAQNYGYTF
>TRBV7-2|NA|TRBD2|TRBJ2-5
TGTGCCAGCAGCTTTAGCGGGGGCCGAGGAGAGACCCAGTACTTC
CASSFSGGRGETQYF
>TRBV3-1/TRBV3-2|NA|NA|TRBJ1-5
TGTGCCAGCAGCCAAGGAGAGGCCGATTTGCCCCAGCATTTT
CASSQGEADLPQHF
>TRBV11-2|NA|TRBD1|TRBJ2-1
TGTGCCAGCAGCTCGTCGGGACAGGGCGTAGATGAGCAGTTCTTC
CASSSSGQGVDEQFF
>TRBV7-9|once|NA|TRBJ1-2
TGTGCCAGCAGCTACCCGGGACAAGCGAACTATGGCTACACCTTC
CASSYPGQANYGYTF
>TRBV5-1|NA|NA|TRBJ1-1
TGCGCCAGCAGCTTGGACCCCCGGGGGTTAGAAGCTTTCTTT
CASSLDPRGLEAFF
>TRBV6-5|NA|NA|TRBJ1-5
TGTGCCAGCAGTTTACCGGGACTGAGGTCACGGCAGCCCCAGCATTTT
CASSLPGLRSRQPQHF
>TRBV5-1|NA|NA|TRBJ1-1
TGCGCCAGCAGCGTCACAGGGCCTCGTACGAACACTGAAGCTTTCTTT
CASSVTGPRTNTEAFF
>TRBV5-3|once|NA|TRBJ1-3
TGTGCCAGAAGCTGGAACGGGAGAATTCTCGGAAACACCATATATTTT
CARSWNGRILGNTIYF
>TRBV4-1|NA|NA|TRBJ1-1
TGCGCCAGCAGCCAAACAGTGAACACTGAAGCTTTCTTT
CASSQTVNTEAFF
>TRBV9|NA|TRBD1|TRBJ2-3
TGTGCCAGCAGCGTAGTTGGGACAGGGGGCACAGATACGCAGTATTTT
CASSVVGTGGTDTQYF